Listed below are T cell receptor beta chains from one sample, sequenced in a study of cytomegalovirus exposure and HLA in healthy donors. Data came from immunoSEQ multiplex PCR; TCRdb stores just in-frame clones and leaves some out. The table includes some 160,000 clones, around 80% detected once. Sequenced sample: PBMCs. The receptors derive from a woman under 30 in good health and CMV-seronegative. CDR3s leave out the opening cysteine and the closing phenylalanine or tryptophan.

j_call: TRBJ1-1
v_call: TRBV7-9
cdr3_aa: ASSLARGLLNTEAF

j_call: TRBJ2-2
v_call: TRBV19
cdr3_aa: ASNLWGGSPGELF

j_call: TRBJ2-3
v_call: TRBV7-9
cdr3_aa: ASPPERDRGDAMADTQY

j_call: TRBJ1-2
v_call: TRBV21-1
cdr3_aa: ASSLPDRFVNYGYT

j_call: TRBJ2-3
v_call: TRBV5-4
cdr3_aa: ASSFGGSTDTQY

j_call: TRBJ2-7
v_call: TRBV7-9
cdr3_aa: AGETETYEQY

j_call: TRBJ1-6
v_call: TRBV30
cdr3_aa: AWSWTGTRNSPLH

j_call: TRBJ1-4
v_call: TRBV2
cdr3_aa: ASSAVSTNEKLF

j_call: TRBJ1-2
v_call: TRBV5-1
cdr3_aa: ASSLLTVGGGTGYT

j_call: TRBJ1-1
v_call: TRBV28
cdr3_aa: ASSSTGTGATEAF

j_call: TRBJ2-1
v_call: TRBV9
cdr3_aa: ASSVGGRSINEQF

j_call: TRBJ2-7
v_call: TRBV10-1
cdr3_aa: ASSDGTGSYEQY

j_call: TRBJ1-1
v_call: TRBV7-9
cdr3_aa: ATRLERATGGTEAF

j_call: TRBJ1-1
v_call: TRBV5-1
cdr3_aa: ASSLELGPLAEAF

j_call: TRBJ1-2
v_call: TRBV29-1
cdr3_aa: SVGNTGTDGYT